This is a list of T cell receptor beta chains from one sample in a study of T cell responses to AZD1222 COVID-19 vaccine. Produced via immunoSEQ multiplex PCR; TCRdb's table is partial and in-frame only. The sample yields some 160,000 clones, around nine tenths seen once. The source material was peripheral blood, sampled 28 days after the second AZD1222 dose. The receptors were gathered from an adult who received the AZD1222 COVID-19 vaccine. Both conserved end residues are part of each CDR3. Fields, in order: D gene, V gene, J gene, clone size, CDR3 DNA, CDR3 protein. The D gene is left open where the match is weak. Clone size is given for some rows only: seen once, a few or many times, or a class if the clone is expanded.

>.|TRBV27|TRBJ2-7|.
TGTGCCAGCAGTTTTGCTTTCTCCTACGAGCAGTACTTC
CASSFAFSYEQYF
>.|TRBV4-1|TRBJ2-7|.
TGCGCCAGCAGCCCATCTACCCTCCTCTCCTACGAGCAGTACTTC
CASSPSTLLSYEQYF
>.|TRBV14|TRBJ2-3|.
TGTGCCAGCGAATTACGGGGGACAGATACGCAGTATTTT
CASELRGTDTQYF
>.|TRBV5-1|TRBJ2-2|.
TGCGCCAGCAGCCCTCAAAGGGGATCCGGGGAGCTGTTTTTT
CASSPQRGSGELFF
>.|TRBV11-2|TRBJ2-7|few
TGTGCCAGCAGGGGGTGGGGGAGCTCCTACGAGCAGTACTTC
CASRGWGSSYEQYF
>.|TRBV5-6|TRBJ1-6|.
TGTGCCAGCGGGCATGCGGATAATAATTCACCCCTCCACTTT
CASGHADNNSPLHF
>.|TRBV7-8|TRBJ2-3|.
TGTGCCAGCAGCCCATGGACTGGTGAGAATACGCAGTATTTT
CASSPWTGENTQYF
>TRBD1|TRBV3-1/TRBV3-2|TRBJ1-2|few
TGTGCCAGCAGCCCACAGGGGAGTGGCTACACCTTC
CASSPQGSGYTF
>.|TRBV3-1/TRBV3-2|TRBJ1-1|few
TGTGCCAGCAGCCAAGACTGGCTCGGCACTGAAGCTTTCTTT
CASSQDWLGTEAFF
>TRBD1|TRBV27|TRBJ2-7|.
TGTGCCAGCAGCCCCCTCGGACAGGGGCAGTACTTC
CASSPLGQGQYF
>TRBD2|TRBV15|TRBJ2-3|.
TGTGCCACCTCCTATAGCGGGGGGGTCACAGATACGCAGTATTTT
CATSYSGGVTDTQYF
>.|TRBV6-1|TRBJ1-2|.
TGTGCCAGCAGTGAACGTTGGCCTCCTCTTGGCTACACCTTC
CASSERWPPLGYTF
>.|TRBV12-3/TRBV12-4|TRBJ1-1|.
TGTGCCAGCAGTTTAAAGGGGAACACTGAAGCTTTCTTT
CASSLKGNTEAFF